Each of the 7 T cell receptor beta chains below was sequenced from the same sample in a study of identical twins. Each CDR3 protein gets one entry after TCRdb re-called the 5' RACE reads with MiXCR. The sample lists around 370,000 distinct CDR3 sequences, 7% to 9.5% occurring once. What was sequenced was naive T cells sorted from blood. The origin of the receptors is a woman in her forties or fifties in good health.

This clonotype was detected a few times. This chain joins TRBV18 and TRBJ1-1; D is undetermined. Trimming removed 3 bases from V and 6 bases from J, with 8 bases in between. Germline values: CDR1 KGHSH, CDR2 LQKENI. This CDR3 spans 12 amino acids. CDR3 bases: TGTGCCAGCTCACCCCGTACGGCTGAAGCTTTCTTT. It is translated as CASSPRTAEAFF.

DNA for the CDR3: TGTGCCAGCAGCCCCCGGGGTTCGGACCACGAGCAGTACTTC. This translates into CASSPRGSDHEQYF. V is TRBV9 and J is TRBJ2-7; D is perhaps TRBD2 (5 bases). Per the germline V gene, CDR1 is SGDLS and CDR2 is YYNGEE. Deletions cut 4 bases from V and 5 bases from J, with 16 bases between. There are 14 residues in the CDR3.

The CDR3 protein is CSARAFQETQYF. CDR3 sequence (DNA): TGCAGTGCTAGAGCCTTCCAAGAGACCCAGTACTTC. The V gene is TRBV20-1, the J gene TRBJ2-5, with D unresolved. This CDR3 contains 12 residues. V was trimmed by 1 base and J by 1 base, leaving 4 bases between them. In germline, CDR1 is DFQATT, CDR2 SNEGSKA (reference sequence).

This clonotype was seen more than once but under ten times. The chain uses TRBV29-1 and TRBJ1-1; D is unclear. The CDR3 has 11 residues. Per germline, CDR1 SQVTM and CDR2 ANQGSEA. V was cut by 5 bases and J by 1 base, with 5 bases left in between. The CDR3 region is CSVHENTEAFF. The CDR3 nucleotides are TGCAGCGTTCATGAGAACACTGAAGCTTTCTTT. Looking up the rest from reference TRBV29-1 and TRBJ1-1 gives the full variable domain: SAVISQKPSRDICQRGTSLTIQCQVDSQVTMMFWYRQQPGQSLTLIATANQGSEATYESGFVIDKFPISRPNLTFSTLTVSNMSPEDSSIYLCSVHENTEAFFGQGTRLTVV.

This clonotype was observed a few times. The gene calls are TRBV24-1 and TRBJ2-3, with D perhaps TRBD2 (6 bases). The ends were cut back, 1 base at V and 4 bases at J, with 14 bases in the middle. CDR3 size: 16 residues. Germline V gives CDR1 KGHDR, CDR2 SFDVKD. This CDR3 is CATSDFRGGVADTQYF. For the CDR3, the DNA is TGTGCCACCAGTGATTTTCGGGGAGGTGTAGCAGATACGCAGTATTTT.

This clonotype was counted at least ten times. The rearrangement joins TRBV20-1 to TRBJ2-3; D is possibly TRBD2 (7 bases). The CDR3 contains 15 residues. The V end was cut by 6 bases, the J end by 5 bases, with 21 bases between. In germline, CDR1 is DFQATT, CDR2 SNEGSKA (reference sequence). The CDR3 is CSASGAGALKDTQYF. The CDR3 DNA is TGCAGTGCCTCTGGTGCGGGGGCGCTTAAAGATACGCAGTATTTT.

The V and J genes are TRBV12-3 or TRBV12-4 and TRBJ2-1; D is uncertain. CDR3 length: 13 amino acids. The V end was cut by 1 base, the J end by 6 bases, with 7 bases between. CDR3 amino acids: CASSLGGINEQFF. The CDR3 DNA is TGTGCCAGCAGTTTAGGTGGTATCAATGAGCAGTTCTTC.